In its sample, the clone carrying this T cell receptor beta chain was seen many times. Time point defined: persistent/refractory GD, antithyroid drugs over 5 years with positive TRAb. PBMC RNA was the source of the TCR library. The data were taken from a study of regulatory T cells in long-lasting Graves disease. Libraries of TCR beta came from iRepertoire HTBI primers plus Arm-PCR of CDR3 regions. Using its own MiXCR run on the multiplex PCR reads, TCRdb lists one record per CDR3 protein. This sample has approximately 690,000 distinct CDR3 sequences; about 32% occur once, and the top ten carry under 55%. Trimming took 5 bases from V and 8 from J; bases not matched to a gene: 6. The germline V gene has CDR1 SNHLY and CDR2 FYNNEI. The CDR3 has 15 amino acids.

This specimen consisted of peripheral blood mononuclear cells (PBMCs), obtained when the disease was refractory, from a patient treated with antithyroid drugs. The V call is TRBV2, the J call TRBJ1-6; 10 nucleotides align to TRBD1. The sequence came from a female donor with Graves disease. This CDR3 reads CASSSPGTGDSPLHF. In nucleotides, the CDR3 is TGTGCCAGCAGTTCACCCGGGACAGGGGATTCACCCCTCCACTTT. Filled out from reference TRBV2 and TRBJ1-6, the complete variable domain reads EPEVTQTPSHQVTQMGQEVILRCVPISNHLYFYWYRQILGQKVEFLVSFYNNEISEKSEIFDDQFSVERPDGSNFTLKIRSTKLEDSAMYFCASSSPGTGDSPLHFGNGTRLTVT.